The clone carrying this T cell receptor (beta chain) occurred a few times. This sample is drawn from a study of shared clonotypes between healthy human individuals. Naive CD8 cells lacked CD45RO and underwent positive selection for CCR7, leaving out terminally differentiated effector memory CD45RA+ cells. The data were produced by immunoSEQ multiplex PCR, yet TCRdb's version contains in-frame clones alone and is incomplete. Here the sample spans approximately 1.9 million clones, 85% to 95% being singletons. This clonotype was obtained from a man aged 18-30 years in good health. Some clones in this sample may be carry-over from other donors' samples. What was sequenced was naive CD8+ T cells from PBMCs.

The CDR3 DNA follows: TGTGCCACCAATCAGGCGAACTATGGCTACACCTTC. It yields the protein CATNQANYGYTF. The V gene is TRBV19, the J gene TRBJ1-2; no definite D call. The length of the CDR3 is 12 residues. Germline V lookup: CDR1 LNHDA, CDR2 SQIVND (reference sequence). Trimming cost V 10 bases and J 2 bases, with 11 bases left between them.